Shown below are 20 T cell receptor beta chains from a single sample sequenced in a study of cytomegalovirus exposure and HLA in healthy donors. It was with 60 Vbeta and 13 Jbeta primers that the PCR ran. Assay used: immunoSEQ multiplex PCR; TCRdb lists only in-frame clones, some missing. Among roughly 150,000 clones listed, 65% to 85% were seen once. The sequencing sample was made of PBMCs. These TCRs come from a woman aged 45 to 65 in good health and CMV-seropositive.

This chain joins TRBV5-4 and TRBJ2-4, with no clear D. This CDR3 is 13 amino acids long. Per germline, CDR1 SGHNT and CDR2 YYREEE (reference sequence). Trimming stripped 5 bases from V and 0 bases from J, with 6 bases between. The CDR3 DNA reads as TGTGCCAGCAGTATCCCAGCCAAAAACATTCAGTACTTC. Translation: CASSIPAKNIQYF.

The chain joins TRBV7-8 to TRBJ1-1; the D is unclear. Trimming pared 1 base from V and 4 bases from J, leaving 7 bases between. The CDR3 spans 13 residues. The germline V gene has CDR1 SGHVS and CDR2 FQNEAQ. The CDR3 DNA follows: TGTGCCAGCAGCTTAGTGGAGGGCACTGAAGCTTTCTTT. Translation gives CASSLVEGTEAFF.

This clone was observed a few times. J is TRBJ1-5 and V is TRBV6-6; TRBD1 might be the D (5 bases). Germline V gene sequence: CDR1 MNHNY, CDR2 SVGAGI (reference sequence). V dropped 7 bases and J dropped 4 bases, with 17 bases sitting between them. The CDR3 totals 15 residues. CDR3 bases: TGTGCCAGCACCGGGGGGGTGACAGTTAATCAGCCCCAGCATTTT. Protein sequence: CASTGGVTVNQPQHF.

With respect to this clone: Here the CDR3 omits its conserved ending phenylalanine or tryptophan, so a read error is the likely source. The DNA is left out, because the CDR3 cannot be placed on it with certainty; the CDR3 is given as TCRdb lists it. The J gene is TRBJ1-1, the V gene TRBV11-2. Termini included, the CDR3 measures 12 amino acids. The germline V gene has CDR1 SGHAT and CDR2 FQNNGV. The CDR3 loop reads CASSLAAGAPKL.

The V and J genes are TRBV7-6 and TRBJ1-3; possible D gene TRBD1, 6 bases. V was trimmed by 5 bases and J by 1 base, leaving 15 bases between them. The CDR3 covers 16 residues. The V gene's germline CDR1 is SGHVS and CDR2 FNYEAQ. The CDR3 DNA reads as TGTGCCAGCAGCCTAGGGGCGACAGGATCTGGAAACACCATATATTTT. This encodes CASSLGATGSGNTIYF.

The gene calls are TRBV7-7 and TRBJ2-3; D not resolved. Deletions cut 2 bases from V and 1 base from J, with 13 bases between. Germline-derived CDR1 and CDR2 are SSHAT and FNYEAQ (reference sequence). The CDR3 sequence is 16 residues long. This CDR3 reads CASSLQGGRGTDTQYF. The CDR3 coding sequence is TGTGCCAGCAGCTTACAAGGCGGCCGGGGCACAGATACGCAGTATTTT.

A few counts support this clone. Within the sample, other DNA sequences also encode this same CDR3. CDR3 coding DNA: TGTGCCAGCAGAGGAGACAGCTATGGCTACACCTTC. Protein sequence: CASRGDSYGYTF. The gene calls are TRBV2 and TRBJ1-2; D perhaps matches TRBD1 (5 bases). V gave up 6 bases and J gave up 4 bases, with 9 bases separating them. Germline lookup yields CDR1 SNHLY and CDR2 FYNNEI. The CDR3 consists of 12 residues.

The CDR3 DNA sequence: TGCGCCAGCAGCCACCGAGCCTCGACAGGGTTCGATGAGCAGTTCTTC. Protein sequence: CASSHRASTGFDEQFF. The J gene is TRBJ2-1, the V gene TRBV4-1, with 7 bases that match TRBD1. V gave up 3 bases and J gave up 8 bases; unmatched junction bases: 13. The V gene's germline CDR1 is MGHRA and CDR2 YSYEKL. The CDR3 totals 16 residues.

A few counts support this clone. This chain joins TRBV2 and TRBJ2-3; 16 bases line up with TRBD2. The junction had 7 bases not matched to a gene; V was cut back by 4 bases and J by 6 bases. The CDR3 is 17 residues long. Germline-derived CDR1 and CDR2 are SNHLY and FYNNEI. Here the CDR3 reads CASSGGTSGGARDTQYF. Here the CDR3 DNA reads TGTGCCAGCAGTGGGGGGACTAGCGGGGGGGCCCGGGATACGCAGTATTTT.

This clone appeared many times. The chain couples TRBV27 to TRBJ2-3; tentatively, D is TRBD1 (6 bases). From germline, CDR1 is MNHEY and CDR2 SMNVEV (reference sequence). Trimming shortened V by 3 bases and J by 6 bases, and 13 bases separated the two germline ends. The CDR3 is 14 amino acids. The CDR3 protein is CASSLLGAEDTQYF. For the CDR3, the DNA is TGTGCCAGCAGTTTGCTGGGGGCTGAGGATACGCAGTATTTT.

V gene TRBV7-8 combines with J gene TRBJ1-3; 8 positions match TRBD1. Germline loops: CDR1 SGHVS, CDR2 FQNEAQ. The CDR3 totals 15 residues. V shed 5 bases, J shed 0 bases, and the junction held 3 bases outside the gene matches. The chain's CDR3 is CASSRTGGSGNTIYF. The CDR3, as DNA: TGTGCCAGCAGCCGCACAGGGGGCTCTGGAAACACCATATATTTT.

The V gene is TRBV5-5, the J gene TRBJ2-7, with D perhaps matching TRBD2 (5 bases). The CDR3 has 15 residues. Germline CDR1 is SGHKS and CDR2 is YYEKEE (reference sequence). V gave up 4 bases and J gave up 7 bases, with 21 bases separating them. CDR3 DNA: TGTGCCAGCAGCCTCGAGGCGAGGCTAAGAGGGGAGCAGTACTTC. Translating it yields CASSLEARLRGEQYF.

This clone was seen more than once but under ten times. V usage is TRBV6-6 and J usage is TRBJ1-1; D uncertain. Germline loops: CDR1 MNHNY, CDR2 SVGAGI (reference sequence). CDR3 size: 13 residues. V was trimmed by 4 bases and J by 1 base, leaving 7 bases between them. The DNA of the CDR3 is TGTGCCAGCAGTTCGAGAGAGAACACTGAAGCTTTCTTT. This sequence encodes CASSSRENTEAFF.

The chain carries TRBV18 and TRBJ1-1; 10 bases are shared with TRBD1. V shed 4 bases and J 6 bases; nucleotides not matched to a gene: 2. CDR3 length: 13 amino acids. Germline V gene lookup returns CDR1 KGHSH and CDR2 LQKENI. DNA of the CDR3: TGTGCCAGCTCACTGGGACAGGGGCCTGAAGCTTTCTTT. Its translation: CASSLGQGPEAFF.

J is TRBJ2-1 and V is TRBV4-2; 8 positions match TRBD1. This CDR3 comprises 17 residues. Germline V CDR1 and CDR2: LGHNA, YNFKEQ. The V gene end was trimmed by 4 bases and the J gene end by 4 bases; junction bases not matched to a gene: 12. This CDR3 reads CASSRGGDRGLYNEQFF. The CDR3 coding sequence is TGTGCCAGCAGCCGCGGCGGCGACAGGGGCCTTTACAATGAGCAGTTCTTC.

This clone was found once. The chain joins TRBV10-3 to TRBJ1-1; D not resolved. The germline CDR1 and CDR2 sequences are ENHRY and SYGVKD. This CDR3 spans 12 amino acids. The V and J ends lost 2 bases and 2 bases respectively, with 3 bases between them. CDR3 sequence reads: CAISEVNTEAFF. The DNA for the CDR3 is TGTGCCATCAGTGAGGTAAACACTGAAGCTTTCTTT.

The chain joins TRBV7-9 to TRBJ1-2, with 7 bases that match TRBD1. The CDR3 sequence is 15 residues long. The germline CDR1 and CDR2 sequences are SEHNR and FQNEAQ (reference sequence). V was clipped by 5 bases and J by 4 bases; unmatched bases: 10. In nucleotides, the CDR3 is TGTGCCAGCAGCCCCCGACAGGGTGGCGGCTATGGCTACACCTTC. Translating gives CASSPRQGGGYGYTF. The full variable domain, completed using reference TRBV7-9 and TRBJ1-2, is DTGVSQNPRHKITKRGQNVTFRCDPISEHNRLYWYRQTLGQGPEFLTYFQNEAQLEKSRLLSDRFSAERPKGSFSTLEIQRTEQGDSAMYLCASSPRQGGGYGYTFGSGTRLTVV.

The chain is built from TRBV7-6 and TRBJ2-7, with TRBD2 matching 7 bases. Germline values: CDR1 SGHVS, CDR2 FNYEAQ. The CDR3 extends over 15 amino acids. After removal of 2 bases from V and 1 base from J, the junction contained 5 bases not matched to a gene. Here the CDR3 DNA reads TGTGCCAGCAGCTTAAGGTCGGGGGGATCCTACGAGCAGTACTTC. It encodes CASSLRSGGSYEQYF.

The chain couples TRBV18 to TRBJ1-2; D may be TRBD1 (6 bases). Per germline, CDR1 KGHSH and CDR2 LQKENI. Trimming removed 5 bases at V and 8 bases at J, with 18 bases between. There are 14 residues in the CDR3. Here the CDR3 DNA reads TGTGCCAGCTCATTGGAATGGGGGGGCGAAGGCTACACCTTC. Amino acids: CASSLEWGGEGYTF.

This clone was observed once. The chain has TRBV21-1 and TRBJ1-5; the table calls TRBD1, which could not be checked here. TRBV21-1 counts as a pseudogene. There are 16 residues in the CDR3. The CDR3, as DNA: TGTGCCAGCAGCGCAACAGGGGGCTTCCCCCATCAGCCCCAGCATTTT. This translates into CASSATGGFPHQPQHF.